This T cell receptor beta chain was recorded in a study of T cells after yellow fever vaccination. Study overall: Fractions of limited cellularity were prepared by means of SMART-Seq v4 Ultra Low Input.

The CDR3 length is 16 residues. V lost 0 bases to trimming and J lost 3 bases, with 14 bases between them. Looked up from germline, CDR1 is SGHKS and CDR2 is YYEKEE (reference sequence). General study results and limits: Though weaker, the secondary response peaked faster, on day 5 versus 15. Clones from primary vaccination mostly reappeared after the booster (around 96% CD4, less than 90% CD8).

This clonotype was seen at least ten times. The antigen is not known. Universal primer sites and UMIs were introduced during 5'RACE template-switching synthesis of TCR cDNA. Using its own MiXCR run on the 5' RACE reads, TCRdb lists one record per CDR3 protein. The sample lists roughly 68,000 distinct CDR3 sequences; more than 6.5% were seen once. The rearrangement joins TRBV5-5 to TRBJ2-3; D is perhaps TRBD1 (6 bases). The specimen was CD8+ T cells sorted from PBMCs, collected approximately 40 days after the first yellow fever vaccination. This TCR derives from a young man who received the YFV17D yellow fever vaccine. Written as DNA, the CDR3 is TGTGCCAGCAGCTTGGTAGCAGGGGAATGGACAGATACGCAGTATTTT. Translating it yields CASSLVAGEWTDTQYF.